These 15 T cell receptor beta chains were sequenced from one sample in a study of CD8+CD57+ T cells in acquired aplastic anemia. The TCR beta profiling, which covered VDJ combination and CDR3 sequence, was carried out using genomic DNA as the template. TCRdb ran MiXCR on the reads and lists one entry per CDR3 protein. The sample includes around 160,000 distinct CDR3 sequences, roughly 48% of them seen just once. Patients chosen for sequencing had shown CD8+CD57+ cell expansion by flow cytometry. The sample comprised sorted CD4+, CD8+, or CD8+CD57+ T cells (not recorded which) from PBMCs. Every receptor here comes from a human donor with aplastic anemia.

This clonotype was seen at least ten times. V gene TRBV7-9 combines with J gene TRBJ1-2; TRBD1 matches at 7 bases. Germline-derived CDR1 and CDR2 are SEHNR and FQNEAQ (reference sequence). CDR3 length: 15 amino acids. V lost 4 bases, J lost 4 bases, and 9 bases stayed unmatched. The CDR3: CASSSTGTASYGYTF. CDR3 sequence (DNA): TGTGCCAGCAGCTCTACCGGGACAGCGTCCTATGGCTACACCTTC. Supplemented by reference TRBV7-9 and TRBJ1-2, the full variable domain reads DTGVSQNPRHKITKRGQNVTFRCDPISEHNRLYWYRQTLGQGPEFLTYFQNEAQLEKSRLLSDRFSAERPKGSFSTLEIQRTEQGDSAMYLCASSSTGTASYGYTFGSGTRLTVV.

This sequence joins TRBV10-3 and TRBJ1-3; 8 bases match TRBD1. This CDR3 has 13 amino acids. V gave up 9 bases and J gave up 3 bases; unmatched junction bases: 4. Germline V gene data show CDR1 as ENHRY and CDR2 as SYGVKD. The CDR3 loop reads CAMTGENGNTIYF. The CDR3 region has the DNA TGTGCCATGACAGGGGAGAATGGAAACACCATATATTTT.

CDR3 sequence (DNA): TGTGCCAGCAGCCAGACAGTCCAAACCTATAATTCACCCCTCCACTTT. Translation: CASSQTVQTYNSPLHF. The chain recombines TRBV3-1 with TRBJ1-6; possibly TRBD1 for D (5 bases). With 3 bases removed from V and 2 bases from J, the gap between germline ends came to 11 bases. Germline lookup yields CDR1 LGHDT and CDR2 YNNKEL (reference sequence). The CDR3 consists of 16 residues.

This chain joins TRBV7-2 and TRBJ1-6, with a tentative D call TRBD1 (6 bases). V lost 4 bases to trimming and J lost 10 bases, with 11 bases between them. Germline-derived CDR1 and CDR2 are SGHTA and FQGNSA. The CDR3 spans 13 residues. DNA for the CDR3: TGTGCCAGCAGCTGGAGGGGGGGCTCACCCCTCCACTTT. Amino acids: CASSWRGGSPLHF.

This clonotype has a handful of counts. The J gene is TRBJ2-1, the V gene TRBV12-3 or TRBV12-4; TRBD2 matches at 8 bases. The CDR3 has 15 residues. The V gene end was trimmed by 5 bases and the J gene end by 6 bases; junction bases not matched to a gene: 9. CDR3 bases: TGTGCCAGCAGTGCCCTAGCGGGCGGCGGCAATGAGCAGTTCTTC. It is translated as CASSALAGGGNEQFF.

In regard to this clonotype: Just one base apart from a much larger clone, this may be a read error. CDR3 region: CASSLASQGYGETQHF. The CDR3, as DNA: TGCGCCAGCAGCTTGGCCTCTCAGGGTTATGGAGAGACCCAGCACTTC. The chain has TRBV5-1 and TRBJ2-5; D possibly corresponds to TRBD1 (5 bases). Germline V gene lookup returns CDR1 SGHRS and CDR2 YFSETQ. The CDR3 runs to 16 residues.

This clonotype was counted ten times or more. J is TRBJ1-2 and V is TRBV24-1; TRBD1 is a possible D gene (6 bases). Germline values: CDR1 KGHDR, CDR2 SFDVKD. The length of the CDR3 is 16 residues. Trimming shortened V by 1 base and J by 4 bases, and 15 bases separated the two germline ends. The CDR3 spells CATSDLWDNSIYGYTF. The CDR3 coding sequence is TGTGCCACCAGTGATTTATGGGACAACTCGATCTATGGCTACACCTTC.

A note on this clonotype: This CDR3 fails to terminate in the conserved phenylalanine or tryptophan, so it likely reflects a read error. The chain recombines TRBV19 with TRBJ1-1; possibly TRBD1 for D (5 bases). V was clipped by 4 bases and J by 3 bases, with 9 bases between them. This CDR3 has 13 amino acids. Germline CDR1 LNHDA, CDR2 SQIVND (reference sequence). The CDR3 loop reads CASSTGTYTEAFL. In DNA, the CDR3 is TGTGCCAGTAGTACCGGGACCTACACTGAAGCTTTCCTT.

CDR3: CASSLGLAGGYNEQFF. Written as DNA, the CDR3 is TGTGCCAGCAGCTTAGGACTAGCGGGAGGGTACAATGAGCAGTTCTTC. The chain carries TRBV7-8 and TRBJ2-1, with TRBD2 identical over 14 bases. CDR3 length: 16 residues. The germline CDR1 and CDR2 sequences are SGHVS and FQNEAQ. V gave up 1 base and J gave up 4 bases; unmatched junction bases: 0.

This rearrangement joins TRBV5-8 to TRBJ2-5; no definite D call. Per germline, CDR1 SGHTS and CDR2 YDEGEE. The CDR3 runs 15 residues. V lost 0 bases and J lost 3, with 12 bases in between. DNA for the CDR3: TGTGCCAGCAGCTTGGGGGTGGATCCAAAAGAGACCCAGTACTTC. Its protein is CASSLGVDPKETQYF.

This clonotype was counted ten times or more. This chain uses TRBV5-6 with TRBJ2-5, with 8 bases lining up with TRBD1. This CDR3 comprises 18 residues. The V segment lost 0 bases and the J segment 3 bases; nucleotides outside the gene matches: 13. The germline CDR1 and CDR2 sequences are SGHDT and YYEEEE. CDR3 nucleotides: TGTGCCAGCAGCTTGGGGTTCCTTGGACAGGGCCGGGAAGAGACCCAGTACTTC. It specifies CASSLGFLGQGREETQYF.

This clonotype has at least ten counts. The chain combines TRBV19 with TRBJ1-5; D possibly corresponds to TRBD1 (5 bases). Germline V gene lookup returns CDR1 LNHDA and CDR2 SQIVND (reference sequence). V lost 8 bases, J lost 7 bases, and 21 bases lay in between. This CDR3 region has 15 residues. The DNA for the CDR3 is TGTGCCAGTCGCCCGGGGGGGGAGGCCAGGCAGCCCCAGCATTTT. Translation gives CASRPGGEARQPQHF.

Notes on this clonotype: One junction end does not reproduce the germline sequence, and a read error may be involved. CDR3 in DNA: TGTGCCAGCCGTAGGGGCAGGGGTTTGAACACTGAAGCCTTCTTT. The encoded protein is CASRRGRGLNTEAFF. The chain is built from TRBV2 and TRBJ1-1; maybe TRBD1 (6 bases). The CDR3 covers 15 residues. Germline values: CDR1 SNHLY, CDR2 FYNNEI.

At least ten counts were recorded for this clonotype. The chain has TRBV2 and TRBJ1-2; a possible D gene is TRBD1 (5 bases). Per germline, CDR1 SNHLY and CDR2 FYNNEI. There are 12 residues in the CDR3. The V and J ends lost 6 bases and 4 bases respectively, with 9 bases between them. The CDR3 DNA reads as TGTGCCAGCAGGGGGGATAGCTATGGCTACACCTTC. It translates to CASRGDSYGYTF.

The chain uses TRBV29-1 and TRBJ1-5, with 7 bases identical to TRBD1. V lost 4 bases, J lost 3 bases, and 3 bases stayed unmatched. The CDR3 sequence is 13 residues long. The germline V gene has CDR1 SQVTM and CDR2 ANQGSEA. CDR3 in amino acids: CSVAQGYNQPQHF. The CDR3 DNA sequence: TGCAGCGTTGCACAGGGGTACAATCAGCCCCAGCATTTT.